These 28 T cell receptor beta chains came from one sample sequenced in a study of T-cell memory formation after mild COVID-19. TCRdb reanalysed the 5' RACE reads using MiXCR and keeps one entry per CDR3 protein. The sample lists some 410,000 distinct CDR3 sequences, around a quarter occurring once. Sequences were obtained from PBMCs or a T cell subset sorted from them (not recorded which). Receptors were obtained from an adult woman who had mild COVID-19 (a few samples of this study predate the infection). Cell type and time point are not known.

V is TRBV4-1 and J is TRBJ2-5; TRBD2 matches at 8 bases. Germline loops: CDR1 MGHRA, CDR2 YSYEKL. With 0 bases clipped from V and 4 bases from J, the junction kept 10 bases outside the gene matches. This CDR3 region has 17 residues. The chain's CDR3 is CASSQDWEASGGETQYF. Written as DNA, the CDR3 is TGCGCCAGCAGCCAAGATTGGGAGGCCAGCGGGGGAGAGACCCAGTACTTC.

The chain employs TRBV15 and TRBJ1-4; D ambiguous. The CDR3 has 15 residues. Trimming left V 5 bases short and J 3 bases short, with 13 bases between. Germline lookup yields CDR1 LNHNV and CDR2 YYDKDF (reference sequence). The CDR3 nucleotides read TGTGCCACCAGCGAGAGGAGGGTGGCTAATGAAAAACTGTTTTTT. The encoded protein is CATSERRVANEKLFF.

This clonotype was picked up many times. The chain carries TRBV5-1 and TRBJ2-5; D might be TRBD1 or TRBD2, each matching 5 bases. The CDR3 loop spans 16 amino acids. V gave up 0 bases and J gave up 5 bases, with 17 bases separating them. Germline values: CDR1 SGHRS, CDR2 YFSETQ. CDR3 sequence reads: CASSLGSGTMRETQYF. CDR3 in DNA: TGCGCCAGCAGCTTGGGGTCCGGGACCATGAGGGAGACCCAGTACTTC.

The CDR3 DNA reads as TGCGCCAGCAGCTTGGGACGGATAGAGAACACTGAAGCTTTCTTT. Residues: CASSLGRIENTEAFF. The chain couples TRBV5-1 to TRBJ1-1; D not certain. Trimming left V 0 bases short and J 1 base short, with 10 bases between. There are 15 residues in the CDR3. Looked up from germline, CDR1 is SGHRS and CDR2 is YFSETQ. The whole variable domain, filled in from reference TRBV5-1 and TRBJ1-1, reads KAGVTQTPRYLIKTRGQQVTLSCSPISGHRSVSWYQQTPGQGLQFLFEYFSETQRNKGNFPGRFSGRQFSNSRSEMNVSTLELGDSALYLCASSLGRIENTEAFFGQGTRLTVV.

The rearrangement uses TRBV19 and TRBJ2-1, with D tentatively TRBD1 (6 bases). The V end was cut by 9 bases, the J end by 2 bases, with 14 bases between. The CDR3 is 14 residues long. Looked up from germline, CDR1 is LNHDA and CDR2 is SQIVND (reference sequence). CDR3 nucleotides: TGTGCCAGCTCCCAGGGGAGAGCCTACAATGAGCAGTTCTTC. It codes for CASSQGRAYNEQFF.

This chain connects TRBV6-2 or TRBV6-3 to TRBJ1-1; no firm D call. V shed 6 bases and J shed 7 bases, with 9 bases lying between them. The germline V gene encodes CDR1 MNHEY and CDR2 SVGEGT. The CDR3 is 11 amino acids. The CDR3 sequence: CASSLRGEAFF. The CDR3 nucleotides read TGTGCCAGCAGCCTGAGAGGTGAAGCTTTCTTT.

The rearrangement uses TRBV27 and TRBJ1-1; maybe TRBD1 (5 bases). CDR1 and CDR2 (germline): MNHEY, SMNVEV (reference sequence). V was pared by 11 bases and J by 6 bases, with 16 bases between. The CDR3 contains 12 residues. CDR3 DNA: TGTGCCTCCCGGCAGGGCCGCTCTGAAGCTTTCTTT. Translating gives CASRQGRSEAFF.

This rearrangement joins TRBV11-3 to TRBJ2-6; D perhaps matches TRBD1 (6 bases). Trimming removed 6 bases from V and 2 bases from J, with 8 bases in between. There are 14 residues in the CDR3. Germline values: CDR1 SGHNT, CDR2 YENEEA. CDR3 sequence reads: CASRDRAGANVLTF. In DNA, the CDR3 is TGTGCCAGCAGGGACAGAGCTGGGGCCAACGTCCTGACTTTC.

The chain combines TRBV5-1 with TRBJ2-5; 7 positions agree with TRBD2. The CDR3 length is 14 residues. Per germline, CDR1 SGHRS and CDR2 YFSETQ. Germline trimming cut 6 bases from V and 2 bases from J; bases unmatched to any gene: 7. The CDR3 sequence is CASKSGGSQETQYF. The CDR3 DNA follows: TGCGCCAGCAAGTCGGGAGGTTCGCAAGAGACCCAGTACTTC.

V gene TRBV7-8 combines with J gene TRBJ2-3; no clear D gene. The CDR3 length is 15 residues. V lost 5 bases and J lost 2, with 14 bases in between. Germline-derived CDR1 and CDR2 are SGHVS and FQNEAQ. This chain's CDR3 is CASSAAQLNTDTQYF. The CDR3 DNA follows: TGTGCCAGCAGCGCTGCTCAATTAAACACAGATACGCAGTATTTT.

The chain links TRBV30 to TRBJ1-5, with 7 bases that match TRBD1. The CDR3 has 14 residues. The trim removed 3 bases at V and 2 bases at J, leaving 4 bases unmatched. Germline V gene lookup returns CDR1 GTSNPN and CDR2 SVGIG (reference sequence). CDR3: CAWSAGTGNQPQHF. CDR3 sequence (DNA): TGTGCCTGGAGCGCTGGGACAGGCAATCAGCCCCAGCATTTT.

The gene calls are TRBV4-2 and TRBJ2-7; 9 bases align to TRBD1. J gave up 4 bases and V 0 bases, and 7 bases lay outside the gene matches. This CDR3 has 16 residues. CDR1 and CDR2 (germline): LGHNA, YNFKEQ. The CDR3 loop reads CASSQEGGTGSYEQYF. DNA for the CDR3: TGTGCCAGCAGCCAAGAGGGAGGGACAGGGTCGTACGAGCAGTACTTC.

For the CDR3, the DNA is TGTGCCAGCAGCTCCATAGCGGCTAGCTCCTACGAGCAGTACTTC. Encoded protein: CASSSIAASSYEQYF. The genes are TRBV7-9 and TRBJ2-7, with a tentative D call TRBD2 (6 bases). This CDR3 contains 15 residues. Germline CDR1 and CDR2: SEHNR and FQNEAQ (reference sequence). Deletions cut 4 bases from V and 0 bases from J, with 13 bases between.

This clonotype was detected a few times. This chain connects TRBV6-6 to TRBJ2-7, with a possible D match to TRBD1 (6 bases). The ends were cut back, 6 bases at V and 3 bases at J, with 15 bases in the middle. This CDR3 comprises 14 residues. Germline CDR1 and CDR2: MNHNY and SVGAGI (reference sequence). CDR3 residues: CASSRSAGDYEQYF. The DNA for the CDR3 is TGTGCCAGCAGCCGGTCTGCAGGGGACTACGAGCAGTACTTC.

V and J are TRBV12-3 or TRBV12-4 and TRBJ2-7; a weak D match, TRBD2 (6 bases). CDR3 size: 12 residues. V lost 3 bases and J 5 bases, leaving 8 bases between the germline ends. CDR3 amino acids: CASSFRRDEQYF. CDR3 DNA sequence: TGTGCCAGCAGTTTTAGGAGGGACGAGCAGTACTTC.

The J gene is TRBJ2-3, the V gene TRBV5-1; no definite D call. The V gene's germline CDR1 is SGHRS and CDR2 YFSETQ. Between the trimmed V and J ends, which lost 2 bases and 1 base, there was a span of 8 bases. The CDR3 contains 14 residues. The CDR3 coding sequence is TGCGCCAGCAGCTTAGCCTCTCGCACAGATACGCAGTATTTT. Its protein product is CASSLASRTDTQYF. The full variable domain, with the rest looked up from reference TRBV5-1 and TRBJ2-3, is KAGVTQTPRYLIKTRGQQVTLSCSPISGHRSVSWYQQTPGQGLQFLFEYFSETQRNKGNFPGRFSGRQFSNSRSEMNVSTLELGDSALYLCASSLASRTDTQYFGPGTRLTVL.

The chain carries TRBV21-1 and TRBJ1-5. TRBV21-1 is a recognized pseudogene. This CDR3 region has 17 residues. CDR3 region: CASRRQEGPSGNQPQHF. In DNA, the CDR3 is TGTGCCAGCAGAAGACAGGAAGGCCCTAGCGGCAATCAGCCCCAGCATTTT.

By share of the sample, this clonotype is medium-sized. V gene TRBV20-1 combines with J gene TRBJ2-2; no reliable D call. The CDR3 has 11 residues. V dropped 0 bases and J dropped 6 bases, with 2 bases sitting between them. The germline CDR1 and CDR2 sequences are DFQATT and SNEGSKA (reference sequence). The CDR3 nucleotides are TGCAGTGCTAGAGAAGCCGGGGAGCTGTTTTTT. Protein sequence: CSAREAGELFF.

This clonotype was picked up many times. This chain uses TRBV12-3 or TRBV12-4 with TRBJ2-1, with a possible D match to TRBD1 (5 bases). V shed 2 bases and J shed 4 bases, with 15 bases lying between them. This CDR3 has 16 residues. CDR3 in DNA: TGTGCCAGCAGTTTAAAGGTAGGGCCAGGGTACAATGAGCAGTTCTTC. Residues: CASSLKVGPGYNEQFF.

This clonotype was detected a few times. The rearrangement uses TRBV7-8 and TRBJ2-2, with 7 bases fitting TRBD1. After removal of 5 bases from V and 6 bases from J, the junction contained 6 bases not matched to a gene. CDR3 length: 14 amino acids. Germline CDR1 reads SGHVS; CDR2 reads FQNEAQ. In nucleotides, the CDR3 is TGTGCCAGCAGCCAAACAGGGGCCCCCGGGGAGCTGTTTTTT. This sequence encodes CASSQTGAPGELFF.

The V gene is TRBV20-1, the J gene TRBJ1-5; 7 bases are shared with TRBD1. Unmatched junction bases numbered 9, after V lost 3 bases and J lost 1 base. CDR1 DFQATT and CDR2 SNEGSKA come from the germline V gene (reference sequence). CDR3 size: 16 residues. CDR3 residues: CSASDRALPSNQPQHF. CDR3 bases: TGCAGTGCTAGTGACAGGGCGCTCCCGAGCAATCAGCCCCAGCATTTT.

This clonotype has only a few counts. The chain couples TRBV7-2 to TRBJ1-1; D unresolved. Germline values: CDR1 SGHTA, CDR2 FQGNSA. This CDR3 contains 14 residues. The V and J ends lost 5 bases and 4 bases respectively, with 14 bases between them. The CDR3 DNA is TGTGCCAGCAGCGCTCCGGAAGTTCGCACTGAAGCTTTCTTT. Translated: CASSAPEVRTEAFF.

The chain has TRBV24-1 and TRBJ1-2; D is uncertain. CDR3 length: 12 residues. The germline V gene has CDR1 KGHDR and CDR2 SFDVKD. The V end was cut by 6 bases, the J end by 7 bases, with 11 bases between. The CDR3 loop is CATSPGGGGYTF. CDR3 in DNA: TGTGCCACCAGTCCGGGCGGCGGTGGCTACACCTTC.

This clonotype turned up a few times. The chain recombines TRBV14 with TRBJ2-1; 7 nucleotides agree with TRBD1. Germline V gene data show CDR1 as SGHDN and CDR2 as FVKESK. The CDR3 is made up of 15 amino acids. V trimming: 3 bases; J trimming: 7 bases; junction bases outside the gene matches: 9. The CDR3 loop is CASSQGRGRLNEQFF. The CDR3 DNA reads TGTGCCAGCAGCCAGGGAAGGGGGCGTCTGAATGAGCAGTTCTTC.

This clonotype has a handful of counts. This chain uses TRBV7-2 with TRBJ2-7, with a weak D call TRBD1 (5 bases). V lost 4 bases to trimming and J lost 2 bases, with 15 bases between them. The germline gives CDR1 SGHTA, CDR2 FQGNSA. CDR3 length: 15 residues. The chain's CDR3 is CASSSRRQTAYEQYF. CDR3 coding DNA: TGTGCCAGCAGCTCCCGCAGACAGACGGCCTACGAGCAGTACTTC.

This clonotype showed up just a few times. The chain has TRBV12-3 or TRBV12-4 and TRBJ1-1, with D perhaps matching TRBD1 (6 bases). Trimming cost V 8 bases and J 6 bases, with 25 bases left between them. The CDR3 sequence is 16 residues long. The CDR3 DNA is TGTGCCAGCCTACAAAGGGGGAACCCCGTGGCCCCTGAAGCTTTCTTT. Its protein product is CASLQRGNPVAPEAFF.

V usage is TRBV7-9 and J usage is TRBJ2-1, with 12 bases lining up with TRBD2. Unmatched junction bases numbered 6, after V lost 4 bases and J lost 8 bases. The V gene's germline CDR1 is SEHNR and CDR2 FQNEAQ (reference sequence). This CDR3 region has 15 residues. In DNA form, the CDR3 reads TGTGCCAGCAGCTCAGGACTAGCGGGAAGCGATGAGCAGTTCTTC. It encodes CASSSGLAGSDEQFF.

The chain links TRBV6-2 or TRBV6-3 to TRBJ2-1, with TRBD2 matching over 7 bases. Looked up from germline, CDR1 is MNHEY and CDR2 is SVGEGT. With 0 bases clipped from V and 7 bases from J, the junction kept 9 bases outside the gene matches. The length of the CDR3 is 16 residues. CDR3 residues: CASSYSASGRLNEQFF. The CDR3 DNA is TGTGCCAGCAGTTACTCAGCTAGCGGACGTTTGAATGAGCAGTTCTTC.